This TCR beta chain was identified during a study of response to subunit inactivated influenza vaccine. In TCRdb, the RT-PCR reads were re-called with MiXCR into one record per CDR3 protein. The profile shows 250,000 to 350,000 distinct CDR3 sequences, about 20% of them singletons. This clonotype came up a few times. The input for sequencing was PBMCs from blood, taken roughly 20 months after vaccination. The source is a man in his fifties or sixties who received an inactivated influenza vaccine.

This CDR3 is CASSLGIGTTGELFF. DNA for the CDR3: TGTGCCAGCAGCTTGGGGATAGGGACTACCGGGGAGCTGTTTTTT. The V gene is TRBV5-6, the J gene TRBJ2-2, with a tentative D call TRBD2 (6 bases). The germline CDR1 and CDR2 sequences are SGHDT and YYEEEE. The CDR3 sequence is 15 residues long. With 0 bases removed from V and 5 bases from J, the gap between germline ends came to 11 bases.